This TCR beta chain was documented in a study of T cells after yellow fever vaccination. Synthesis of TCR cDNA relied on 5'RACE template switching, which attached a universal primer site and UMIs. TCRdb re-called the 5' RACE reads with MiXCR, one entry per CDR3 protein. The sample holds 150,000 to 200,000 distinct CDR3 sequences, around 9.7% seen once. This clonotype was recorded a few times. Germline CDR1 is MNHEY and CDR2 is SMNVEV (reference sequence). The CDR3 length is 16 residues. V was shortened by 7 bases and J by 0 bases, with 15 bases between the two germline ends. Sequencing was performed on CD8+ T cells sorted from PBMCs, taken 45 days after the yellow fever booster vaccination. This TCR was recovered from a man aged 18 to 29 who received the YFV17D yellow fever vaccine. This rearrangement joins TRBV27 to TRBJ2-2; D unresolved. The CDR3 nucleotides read TGTGCCAGCAAAAGGTATACAGCCGCGAACACCGGGGAGCTGTTTTTT. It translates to CASKRYTAANTGELFF.